A selection of T cell receptor beta chains follows, all from one sample in a study of beta chain features in type 1 diabetes. Repertoires were generated with immunoSEQ multiplex PCR, while TCRdb's copy carries only in-frame clones and drops some. The sample contains 860,000 or so clones, about 17% of which appear only once. The sequenced sample was naive CD4+ T cells from blood. These receptors were obtained from a woman between 18 and 30 years old in good health. The CDR3 runs from the conserved cysteine through the conserved F or W. The D gene is left open where the match is weak. Rows give clone size only sometimes, using once, few, many, or a class for an expanded clone.

V	D	J	size	DNA	CDR3
TRBV19	NA	TRBJ2-1	few	TGTGCCAGTAGTATAGGAGGCTCTATCCTCAATGAGCAGTTCTTC	CASSIGGSILNEQFF
TRBV4-1	NA	TRBJ1-1	few	TGCGCCAGCAGCCAAGGAGGAGCCAACACTGAAGCTTTCTTT	CASSQGGANTEAFF
TRBV21-1	NA	TRBJ2-2	few	TGTGCCAGCAGCCCACAAGGGACAGGGGGCGGGGAGCTGTTTTTT	CASSPQGTGGGELFF
TRBV5-1	NA	TRBJ1-5	few	TGCGCCAGCAGCCCCGGTGTAGGTCAGCCCCAGCATTTT	CASSPGVGQPQHF
TRBV7-2	NA	TRBJ1-2	few	TGTGCCAGCAGCTTAGCGCTCGGGGAAGATGGCTACACCTTC	CASSLALGEDGYTF
TRBV28	TRBD1	TRBJ2-5	NA	TGTGCCAGCAGTTCCCTTGGGACAGTTCAAGAGACCCAGTACTTC	CASSSLGTVQETQYF
TRBV4-3	NA	TRBJ2-1	few	TGCGCCAGCAGCCGAGAACTAGCTGCTGGGGAGCAGTTCTTC	CASSRELAAGEQFF
TRBV29-1	TRBD2	TRBJ2-1	few	TGCAGCGTTGTTGGGGGAGGGTCCCCTGAGCAGTTCTTC	CSVVGGGSPEQFF
TRBV2	NA	TRBJ2-7	few	TGTGCCAGCAGTGAATCGTCCGCTGGCTCCTACGAGCAGTACTTC	CASSESSAGSYEQYF
TRBV6-5	NA	TRBJ2-2	few	TGTGCCAGCAGACTCGTATACGGGGAGCTGTTTTTT	CASRLVYGELFF
TRBV28	NA	TRBJ2-7	NA	TGTGCCAGCAGTTTCTCGTACGAGCAGTACTTC	CASSFSYEQYF
TRBV2	TRBD2	TRBJ2-7	NA	TGTGCCAGCAGAAATAGCGGGAGCGGGTACGAGCAGTACTTC	CASRNSGSGYEQYF
TRBV7-7	NA	TRBJ2-5	NA	TGTGCTAGCAGCTTAACCCTCCAAGGTGTCCAGTACTTC	CASSLTLQGVQYF
TRBV7-2	NA	TRBJ1-4	few	TGTGCCAGCAGCTTCGGGGACGTAAATGAAAAACTGTTTTTT	CASSFGDVNEKLFF
TRBV18	NA	TRBJ2-1	NA	TGTGCCAGCTCACCAGGGTCGGGCCCAGAGCAGTTCTTC	CASSPGSGPEQFF
TRBV28	NA	TRBJ1-1	NA	TGTGCCAGCAGTTTAAGCACCATGAACACTGAAGCTTTCTTT	CASSLSTMNTEAFF
TRBV27	NA	TRBJ1-1	NA	TGTGCCAGCAGTGAAGGACGGATGAACACTGAAGCTTTCTTT	CASSEGRMNTEAFF
TRBV20-1	NA	TRBJ1-1	NA	TGCAGTGCTAGGGGCGAGGGGGAAGCTTTCTTT	CSARGEGEAFF
TRBV11-2	TRBD2	TRBJ2-1	few	TGTGCCAGCAGCTTTGGCCCAGCGGGAGACCGTGAGCAGTTCTTC	CASSFGPAGDREQFF
TRBV7-9	NA	TRBJ1-2	NA	TGTGCCAGCAGCTTAGGGGGACAAGACTATGGCTACACCTTC	CASSLGGQDYGYTF
TRBV7-3	TRBD2	TRBJ2-2	few	TGTGCCAGCAGTTCCGGGACTAGAGGCGCCGGGGAGCTGTTTTTT	CASSSGTRGAGELFF
TRBV2	TRBD2	TRBJ2-1	few	TGTGCCAGCAGTGCGAGCGGGAGGGGGGATGAGCAGTTCTTC	CASSASGRGDEQFF
TRBV27	NA	TRBJ2-5	NA	TGTGCCAGCAGTTTGGTCGGAGAGACCCAGTACTTC	CASSLVGETQYF
TRBV18	NA	TRBJ1-4	NA	TGTGCCAGCTCACCACCGCGGTACCCTGGTGAAAAACTGTTTTTT	CASSPPRYPGEKLFF
TRBV9	NA	TRBJ2-1	few	TGTGCCAGCAGCGTAGCGAAAAGCCTAGGGGACGCTGAGCAGTTCTTC	CASSVAKSLGDAEQFF
TRBV2	TRBD1	TRBJ2-2	few	TGTGCCAGCAGTTCTCAGGGGGCTACGAACACCGGGGAGCTGTTTTTT	CASSSQGATNTGELFF
TRBV19	NA	TRBJ2-2	NA	TGTGCCAGTAGTAAGGCTAGCGAATGGACCGGGGAGCTGTTTTTT	CASSKASEWTGELFF
TRBV5-5	NA	TRBJ2-3	NA	TGTGCCAGCAGCCTCAGACTAGTTGATACGCAGTATTTT	CASSLRLVDTQYF
TRBV18	NA	TRBJ1-1	few	TGTGCCAGCTCACCACCCGGTGTCTCTCCCAAGAACACTGAAGCTTTCTTT	CASSPPGVSPKNTEAFF
TRBV28	NA	TRBJ2-7	NA	TGTGCCAGCAGCCCGTCTGACAGTCTTCGGCCCTACGAGCAGTACTTC	CASSPSDSLRPYEQYF
TRBV5-4	TRBD2	TRBJ2-3	NA	TGTGCCAGCAGCATCGATCTAGCGGGAGCATACCTCACAGATACGCAGTATTTT	CASSIDLAGAYLTDTQYF
TRBV7-9	TRBD2	TRBJ2-1	NA	TGTGCCAGCATCTCAAAGGGGACTAGCGGCAATGAGCAGTTCTTC	CASISKGTSGNEQFF
TRBV21-1	NA	TRBJ1-1	NA	TGTGCCAGCAGCAAAGTTTCCCGGAGCCGTCAAAAGAACACTGAAGCTTTCTTT	CASSKVSRSRQKNTEAFF
TRBV7-2	NA	TRBJ2-7	NA	TGTGCCAGCAGCTTGGAGGTTTCTTCCTACGAGCAGTACTTC	CASSLEVSSYEQYF
TRBV4-2	TRBD1	TRBJ1-2	once	TGTGCCAGCAGCCAGACTATAAGACAGGGGGGTGGCTACACCTTC	CASSQTIRQGGGYTF
TRBV6-1	NA	TRBJ2-2	NA	TGTGCCAGCAGTGAATATATGGGTGGGGAGCTGTTTTTT	CASSEYMGGELFF
TRBV7-5	NA	TRBJ2-1	NA	TGTGCCAGCAGCTCCGGGTCCCCAGGGAGGCAGTTCTTC	CASSSGSPGRQFF
TRBV28	NA	TRBJ2-3	few	TGTGCCAGCAGTAAGATTAGGGGTGGTTTCGCAGATACGCAGTATTTT	CASSKIRGGFADTQYF
TRBV7-3	NA	TRBJ2-5	few	TGTGCCAGCAGCTTAAACCCCGGCCTAAGGGAGACCCAGTACTTC	CASSLNPGLRETQYF
TRBV13	NA	TRBJ2-1	NA	TGTGCCAGCAGTCACAGCTATGAGCAGTTCTTC	CASSHSYEQFF
TRBV6-5	TRBD1	TRBJ2-1	once	TGTGCCAGCAATCCCGGGACAGAGCTGCGAAATGAGCAGTTCTTC	CASNPGTELRNEQFF
TRBV7-2	NA	TRBJ2-7	few	TGTGCCAGCAGCTTAGCTAGCGGTCGCTCCTACGAGCAGTACTTC	CASSLASGRSYEQYF
TRBV6-5	TRBD2	TRBJ2-7	once	TGTGCCAGCAGTTACTCAGCGAGCGGGACCTACGAGCAGTACTTC	CASSYSASGTYEQYF
TRBV7-2	TRBD1	TRBJ2-4	NA	TGTGCCAGCAGCCAGGGACAGGGTGGTGACATTCAGTACTTC	CASSQGQGGDIQYF
TRBV10-3	NA	TRBJ1-2	few	TGTGCCATCGGGTCGGCGGGGTTTGTCAACCATGGCTACACCTTC	CAIGSAGFVNHGYTF
TRBV19	NA	TRBJ1-5	few	TGTGCCAGTACCAGGGCCCTGAATCAGCCCCAGCATTTT	CASTRALNQPQHF
TRBV28	NA	TRBJ1-2	NA	TGTGCCAGCAGTCTCAGAGGGGGGAATGGCTACACCTTC	CASSLRGGNGYTF
TRBV4-1	NA	TRBJ1-4	few	TGCGCCAGCAGCCTGTCGGATGTCAGGGAGAAACTGTTTTTT	CASSLSDVREKLFF
TRBV2	NA	TRBJ1-2	NA	TGTGCCAGCAGGACAGATCTTAACTATGGCTACACCTTC	CASRTDLNYGYTF
TRBV7-8	NA	TRBJ2-5	NA	TGTGCCAGCACCGTAGGCCGGGTCTACGAGACCCAGTACTTC	CASTVGRVYETQYF
TRBV7-9	NA	TRBJ1-1	NA	TGTGCCAGCAGCCCAGGAGACACTGAAGCTTTCTTT	CASSPGDTEAFF
TRBV11-1	NA	TRBJ2-1	NA	TGTGCCAGCAGCTTAGACCTATCGGCTCTCTACAATGAGCAGTTCTTC	CASSLDLSALYNEQFF
TRBV7-8	TRBD2	TRBJ2-1	few	TGTGCCAGCACCCCCCTGGGGGGAGGGCCGTATTTTGTCGATGAGCAGTTCTTC	CASTPLGGGPYFVDEQFF
TRBV4-3	NA	TRBJ2-1	few	TGCGCCAGCAGCCAAGCGCCAAGACAACCCAATGAGCAGTTCTTC	CASSQAPRQPNEQFF